Listed below are T cell receptor beta chains from one sample, sequenced in a study of shared clonotypes between healthy human individuals. Libraries were prepared by immunoSEQ multiplex PCR; TCRdb keeps only in-frame clonotypes and omits some of them. Of under 2.5 million clones in the sample, less than 95% were seen once. Sequenced material: naive CD4+ T cells from PBMCs. These receptors originate from a young man in good health. Some clones in this sample may be carry-over from other donors' samples. Both conserved end residues are part of each CDR3. The D gene is left open where the match is weak. The size of a clone is reported for some rows only, either as once, few or many, or as a class for expanded clones.

abundance	v_gene	d_gene	j_gene	CDR3aa	CDR3nt
NA	TRBV18	TRBD1	TRBJ1-5	CASSTGQGNSNQPQHF	TGTGCCAGCTCAACCGGACAGGGGAATAGCAATCAGCCCCAGCATTTT
NA	TRBV11-2	NA	TRBJ2-7	CASSPRLGPISYEQYF	TGTGCCAGCAGCCCACGCTTAGGACCCATTTCCTACGAGCAGTACTTC
NA	TRBV5-1	TRBD1	TRBJ2-7	CASSGGQGSYEQYF	TGCGCCAGCAGCGGTGGACAGGGATCTTACGAGCAGTACTTC
NA	TRBV9	NA	TRBJ1-2	CASSPRDISGYTF	TGTGCCAGCAGCCCCCGGGACATCAGCGGCTACACCTTC
NA	TRBV7-2	NA	TRBJ2-5	CASSGSGVVRETQYF	TGTGCCAGCAGCGGTAGTGGTGTGGTCCGAGAGACCCAGTACTTC
NA	TRBV7-9	NA	TRBJ1-6	CASSIPDSPLHF	TGTGCCAGCAGCATTCCAGATTCACCCCTCCACTTT
once	TRBV28	TRBD1	TRBJ1-4	CASNYGDRRNEKLFF	TGTGCCAGCAACTACGGGGACAGACGTAATGAAAAACTGTTTTTT
NA	TRBV11-2	NA	TRBJ2-7	CASSLDWGTYEQYF	TGTGCCAGCAGCTTAGATTGGGGGACCTACGAGCAGTACTTC
NA	TRBV5-4	TRBD2	TRBJ2-3	CASSSSGSADTQYF	TGTGCCAGCAGCTCTAGCGGGAGTGCGGATACGCAGTATTTT
NA	TRBV28	NA	TRBJ2-7	CASSLSPTYEQYF	TGTGCCAGCAGTTTGTCTCCAACCTACGAGCAGTACTTC
few	TRBV20-1	NA	TRBJ1-3	CSAPDGNTIYF	TGCAGTGCTCCGGATGGAAACACCATATATTTT
NA	TRBV11-2	NA	TRBJ2-1	CASSLGTIAYNEQFF	TGTGCCAGCAGCTTAGGGACGATCGCCTACAATGAGCAGTTCTTC
few	TRBV30	TRBD1	TRBJ1-1	CARTGMNTEAFF	TGTGCCCGGACAGGCATGAACACTGAAGCTTTCTTT
NA	TRBV20-1	NA	TRBJ1-5	CSARGGVTQHF	TGCAGTGCTAGAGGGGGGGTGACCCAGCATTTT
NA	TRBV28	TRBD2	TRBJ2-7	CASRLPSGRPVEQYF	TGTGCCAGCAGACTCCCTAGCGGGAGGCCAGTGGAGCAGTACTTC
NA	TRBV5-4	NA	TRBJ2-6	CASSLIPGANVLTF	TGTGCCAGCAGCTTGATCCCCGGGGCCAACGTCCTGACTTTC
NA	TRBV7-2	NA	TRBJ2-7	CASSLVLGDEQYF	TGTGCCAGCAGCTTAGTTCTCGGTGACGAGCAGTACTTC
NA	TRBV6-5	NA	TRBJ2-3	CASRPLASGDTQYF	TGTGCCAGCAGGCCCCTAGCCTCTGGAGATACGCAGTATTTT
NA	TRBV6-5	NA	TRBJ2-7	CASSGEWKQYF	TGTGCCAGCAGTGGGGAGTGGAAGCAGTACTTC
once	TRBV5-6	NA	TRBJ2-3	CASSFPRSSTDTQYF	TGTGCCAGCAGCTTTCCTAGGAGCAGTACAGATACGCAGTATTTT
NA	TRBV30	NA	TRBJ1-3	CAWSVPASGNTIYF	TGTGCCTGGAGTGTACCCGCTTCTGGAAACACCATATATTTT
NA	TRBV5-4	NA	TRBJ1-4	CASSLSAQGNEKLFF	TGTGCCAGCAGCTTGAGTGCACAGGGTAATGAAAAACTGTTTTTT
NA	TRBV28	NA	TRBJ1-2	CASRPPGAPGGYTF	TGTGCCAGCAGGCCCCCGGGGGCCCCGGGGGGCTACACCTTC
once	TRBV7-9	NA	TRBJ2-2	CASSLRQEELFF	TGTGCCAGCAGCTTAAGACAGGAGGAGCTGTTTTTT
NA	TRBV7-8	TRBD2	TRBJ2-3	CASSPRTSGLNTQYF	TGTGCCAGCAGCCCTAGGACTAGCGGGCTAAATACGCAGTATTTT
once	TRBV5-6	NA	TRBJ2-7	CASSLTGNPASYEQYF	TGTGCCAGCAGCTTGACAGGTAACCCCGCCTCCTACGAGCAGTACTTC
NA	TRBV30	NA	TRBJ2-1	CAWRPRGRGRREQFF	TGTGCCTGGAGGCCCCGGGGCCGCGGGCGGAGGGAGCAGTTCTTC
NA	TRBV30	NA	TRBJ1-5	CAWSPRVLSFSNQPQHF	TGTGCCTGGAGCCCCCGGGTCCTATCATTTAGCAATCAGCCCCAGCATTTT
NA	TRBV19	NA	TRBJ1-5	CASNSGGAGQPQHF	TGTGCCAGCAACTCGGGAGGGGCTGGGCAGCCCCAGCATTTT
NA	TRBV28	NA	TRBJ2-5	CASRSTETQYF	TGTGCCAGCAGGTCCACGGAGACCCAGTACTTC
NA	TRBV7-2	NA	TRBJ1-5	CASSLTGNQPQHF	TGTGCCAGCAGCTTAACGGGCAATCAGCCCCAGCATTTT
NA	TRBV18	TRBD1	TRBJ1-1	CASLPTGVRNTEAFF	TGTGCCAGCTTACCGACAGGGGTGAGGAACACTGAAGCTTTCTTT
NA	TRBV18	TRBD2	TRBJ2-1	CASSPPRGGDAYNEQFF	TGTGCCAGCTCACCACCTCGGGGGGGCGATGCCTACAATGAGCAGTTCTTC
NA	TRBV2	TRBD2	TRBJ2-7	CASPRTSGRVYEQYF	TGTGCCAGCCCTCGAACTAGCGGGAGGGTCTACGAGCAGTACTTC
NA	TRBV5-1	NA	TRBJ2-4	CASSLGDRDHPIQYF	TGCGCCAGCAGCTTGGGTGACCGGGACCATCCCATTCAGTACTTC
NA	TRBV4-1	TRBD1	TRBJ2-3	CASRGGGDRGSTDTQYF	TGCGCCAGCCGAGGCGGGGGAGACAGGGGGTCCACAGATACGCAGTATTTT
NA	TRBV6-1	NA	TRBJ2-7	CASMSDTSGYEQYF	TGTGCCAGCATGAGCGACACCTCCGGCTACGAGCAGTACTTC